This passage covers 28 T cell receptor beta chains from one sample sequenced in a study of T cells in Graves' hyperthyroidism and ophthalmopathy. The source material, RNA transcripts, was used to amplify TCR beta CDR3 regions. Using the HTBI primer set, a first-round RT-PCR was run on the TCR CDR3. TCRdb re-called the multiplex PCR reads through MiXCR, storing one row per CDR3 protein. This sample has a few hundred thousand distinct CDR3 sequences, with more than 14% found just once. Sequenced: blood. Receptor source: a woman aged 25 to 39 with Graves' ophthalmopathy.

This CDR3 is CASSGFWGSSYNEQFF. As DNA, the CDR3 is TGTGCCAGCAGCGGCTTCTGGGGGAGCTCCTACAATGAGCAGTTCTTC. This sequence joins TRBV9 and TRBJ2-1; the D gene could be TRBD1 or TRBD2 (5 bases each). V lost 3 bases, J lost 0 bases, and 13 bases lay in between. This CDR3 region has 16 residues. Germline-derived CDR1 and CDR2 are SGDLS and YYNGEE. Looking up the rest from reference TRBV9 and TRBJ2-1 gives the full variable domain: DSGVTQTPKHLITATGQRVTLRCSPRSGDLSVYWYQQSLDQGLQFLIQYYNGEERAKGNILERFSAQQFPDLHSELNLSSLELGDSALYFCASSGFWGSSYNEQFFGPGTRLTVL.

A remark on this clonotype: This is likely a read error, given that the CDR3 carries no conserved phenylalanine or tryptophan at its end. The V gene is TRBV7-9, the J gene TRBJ1-2; D is possibly TRBD1 (5 bases). The germline V and J ends were trimmed by 6 bases and 2 bases, with 13 bases remaining between them. CDR3 length: 14 amino acids. Germline V gene sequence: CDR1 SEHNR, CDR2 FQNEAQ (reference sequence). The CDR3 is CASSGAGSNYGYTL. In nucleotides, the CDR3 is TGTGCCAGCAGTGGGGCAGGGTCCAACTATGGCTACACCCTC.

The chain combines TRBV11-2 with TRBJ2-1; 8 bases align to TRBD2. The CDR3 consists of 14 residues. V gave up 3 bases and J gave up 7 bases; unmatched junction bases: 5. Germline CDR1 and CDR2: SGHAT and FQNNGV. CDR3 region: CASSLGTSSNEQFF. The CDR3 region has the DNA TGTGCCAGCAGCTTGGGGACTAGTTCGAATGAGCAGTTCTTC. Full variable domain (remainder filled in from reference TRBV11-2 and TRBJ2-1): EAGVAQSPRYKIIEKRQSVAFWCNPISGHATLYWYQQILGQGPKLLIQFQNNGVVDDSQLPKDRFSAERLKGVDSTLKIQPAKLEDSAVYLCASSLGTSSNEQFFGPGTRLTVL.

This clonotype was counted at least ten times. V is TRBV7-6 and J is TRBJ1-4; TRBD1 agrees at 9 bases. Germline values: CDR1 SGHVS, CDR2 FNYEAQ. V was pared by 5 bases and J by 4 bases, with 23 bases of the junction left unmatched. CDR3 size: 21 residues. In nucleotides, the CDR3 is TGTGCCAGCAGCCTATACCCGAAACCCGGGACAGGGAATCACCTTAATGAAAAACTGTTTTTT. This translates into CASSLYPKPGTGNHLNEKLFF. Using reference TRBV7-6 and TRBJ1-4 for the parts outside the CDR3, the full variable domain is GAGVSQSPRYKVTKRGQDVALRCDPISGHVSLYWYRQALGQGPEFLTYFNYEAQQDKSGLPNDRFSAERPEGSISTLTIQRTEQRDSAMYRCASSLYPKPGTGNHLNEKLFFGSGTQLSVL.

This clonotype was detected ten times or more. The genes are TRBV2 and TRBJ1-2; D may be TRBD1 (5 bases). The V gene's germline CDR1 is SNHLY and CDR2 FYNNEI. Trimming removed 5 bases at V and 3 bases at J, with 10 bases between. This CDR3 is built from 13 residues. The CDR3 nucleotides read TGTGCCAGCAGTTCACAGGTGGACTATGGCTACACCTTC. It encodes CASSSQVDYGYTF.

The V call is TRBV5-1, the J call TRBJ2-1; 16 bases are shared with TRBD2. The germline CDR1 and CDR2 sequences are SGHRS and YFSETQ. This CDR3 region has 16 residues. Germline trimming cut 4 bases from V and 10 bases from J; bases unmatched to any gene: 8. This chain's CDR3 is CASSPGTSGGAGEQFF. CDR3 bases: TGCGCCAGCAGCCCGGGGACTAGCGGGGGGGCAGGGGAGCAGTTCTTC.

V is TRBV3-1 and J is TRBJ2-7; 10 bases map to TRBD1. Looked up from germline, CDR1 is LGHDT and CDR2 is YNNKEL (reference sequence). The CDR3 spans 16 residues. J was trimmed by 6 bases and V by 6 bases; bases with no gene match: 14. Here the CDR3 DNA reads TGTGCCAGCAGTTTCACCACCGGGACAGGGGCTACCGAGCAGTACTTC. Translation: CASSFTTGTGATEQYF.

This clonotype was seen a handful of times. The chain uses TRBV6-5 and TRBJ1-6; the D is unclear. The V end lost 0 bases, the J end lost 11 bases, and 20 bases lay between the germline ends. Germline V CDR1 and CDR2: MNHEY, SVGAGI. The CDR3 length is 17 residues. This CDR3 is CASSYSVGRGGRAPLHF. CDR3 bases: TGTGCCAGCAGTTACTCGGTGGGCAGAGGAGGAAGGGCACCCCTCCACTTT.

About this clonotype: A much larger clonotype is one base distant, so this may be a read error. The chain uses TRBV6-2 or TRBV6-3 and TRBJ1-1; D ambiguous. There are 11 residues in the CDR3. V gave up 6 bases and J gave up 11 bases, with 13 bases separating them. Germline V gives CDR1 MNHEY, CDR2 SVGEGT. The CDR3 is CASRYPPRAFF. The CDR3 nucleotides are TGTGCCAGCAGATACCCACCGAGGGCTTTCTTT.

The sample holds many counts of this clonotype. The rearrangement joins TRBV12-3 or TRBV12-4 to TRBJ2-3; D may be TRBD2 (5 bases). Trimming stripped 4 bases from V and 6 bases from J, with 14 bases between. This CDR3 region has 14 residues. The CDR3, as DNA: TGTGCCAGCAGTTGGTTGGCGGGTCGGGATACGCAGTATTTT. Translated, it gives CASSWLAGRDTQYF.

This clonotype was detected many times. The V call is TRBV20-1, the J call TRBJ2-5; 8 bases match TRBD1. Germline V CDR1 and CDR2: DFQATT, SNEGSKA (reference sequence). The length of the CDR3 is 12 residues. The CDR3 protein is CSSQGVVETQYF. The CDR3 DNA reads TGCAGCTCACAGGGGGTTGTCGAGACCCAGTACTTC.

This clonotype was counted ten times or more. The chain joins TRBV6-2 or TRBV6-3 to TRBJ2-7; 7 nucleotides match TRBD1. V dropped 0 bases and J dropped 3; count of bases not matched to a gene: 5. The CDR3 is 15 residues long. The germline V gene has CDR1 MNHEY and CDR2 SVGEGT. CDR3 nucleotides: TGTGCCAGCAGTTACTCCTTCCGGGACAGCTACGAGCAGTACTTC. It encodes CASSYSFRDSYEQYF.

In its sample, this clonotype was seen many times. This chain links TRBV7-8 with TRBJ2-5; the D gene could be TRBD1 or TRBD2 (5 bases each). V was pared by 5 bases and J by 2 bases, with 12 bases between. Germline lookup yields CDR1 SGHVS and CDR2 FQNEAQ. This CDR3 comprises 14 residues. The CDR3 protein is CASSPIEGQETQYF. The DNA for the CDR3 is TGTGCCAGCAGCCCTATCGAGGGGCAAGAGACCCAGTACTTC.

This clonotype has just a few counts. The chain recombines TRBV18 with TRBJ1-3; D gene ambiguous. Trimming removed 3 bases from V and 7 bases from J, with 16 bases in between. The CDR3 has 15 residues. Germline V gene data show CDR1 as KGHSH and CDR2 as LQKENI. CDR3 nucleotides: TGTGCCAGCTCACCCCCACCAGGCAGCTGGAACACCATATATTTT. Translated, it gives CASSPPPGSWNTIYF. Filled out from reference TRBV18 and TRBJ1-3, the complete variable domain reads NAGVMQNPRHLVRRRGQEARLRCSPMKGHSHVYWYRQLPEEGLKFMVYLQKENIIDESGMPKERFSAEFPKEGPSILRIQQVVRGDSAAYFCASSPPPGSWNTIYFGEGSWLTVV.

This clonotype was observed many times. The chain carries TRBV9 and TRBJ2-3; D may be TRBD2 (5 bases). This CDR3 is 16 amino acids long. From germline, CDR1 is SGDLS and CDR2 YYNGEE. Trimming took 0 bases from V and 7 from J, leaving 18 bases between them. The CDR3 nucleotides are TGTGCCAGCAGCGTAGCCCCCGGGTCGACGGGGAATACGCAGTATTTT. Protein product: CASSVAPGSTGNTQYF. The whole variable domain, remainder taken from reference TRBV9 and TRBJ2-3, is DSGVTQTPKHLITATGQRVTLRCSPRSGDLSVYWYQQSLDQGLQFLIQYYNGEERAKGNILERFSAQQFPDLHSELNLSSLELGDSALYFCASSVAPGSTGNTQYFGPGTRLTVL.

This clonotype was seen at least ten times. The V call is TRBV28, the J call TRBJ2-3, with a weak D call TRBD2 (5 bases). Deletions cut 1 base from V and 4 bases from J, with 21 bases between. This CDR3 has 18 residues. From germline, CDR1 is MDHEN and CDR2 SYDVKM. The CDR3 sequence is CASSLSLGASSPPDTQYF. CDR3 bases: TGTGCCAGCAGTTTATCCCTAGGCGCTAGCTCCCCCCCAGATACGCAGTATTTT.

The table lists this clonotype with a few counts. V is TRBV9 and J is TRBJ2-6, with D perhaps TRBD1 or TRBD2 (5 bases each). Trimming left V 7 bases short and J 0 bases short, with 11 bases between. The germline V gene has CDR1 SGDLS and CDR2 YYNGEE. This CDR3 spans 15 amino acids. CDR3: CASSGTRSGANVLTF. The CDR3, as DNA: TGTGCCAGCTCAGGGACCCGCTCTGGGGCCAACGTCCTGACTTTC.

The table lists this clonotype with many counts. J is TRBJ2-1 and V is TRBV20-1; D not resolved. The V end lost 5 bases, the J end lost 0 bases, and 14 bases lay between the germline ends. The CDR3 contains 15 residues. Germline values: CDR1 DFQATT, CDR2 SNEGSKA (reference sequence). The CDR3, as DNA: TGCAGTGCTGGCCCGGAAAGCGACTCCTACAATGAGCAGTTCTTC. Amino acid sequence: CSAGPESDSYNEQFF.

This clonotype appeared many times. This chain uses TRBV20-1 with TRBJ2-3; either TRBD1 or TRBD2 may supply D (7 bases each). This CDR3 is 17 amino acids long. In germline, CDR1 is DFQATT, CDR2 SNEGSKA (reference sequence). The germline V and J ends were trimmed by 0 bases and 0 bases, with 16 bases remaining between them. CDR3 sequence: CSARDGGGTVSTDTQYF. CDR3 in DNA: TGCAGTGCTAGAGATGGGGGAGGGACAGTTAGCACAGATACGCAGTATTTT.

This clonotype was recorded many times. This may come from a read error, since a much larger clone is one base off. The V call is TRBV18, the J call TRBJ2-1, with D possibly TRBD2 on 5 matching bases. This CDR3 comprises 15 residues. Germline CDR1 is KGHSH and CDR2 is LQKENI. CDR3 protein: CANSPLGSKNNEQFF. The CDR3, as DNA: TGTGCCAACTCACCACTAGGATCGAAGAACAATGAGCAGTTCTTC.

This CDR3 reads CAISDLGGNQPQHF. CDR3 nucleotides: TGTGCCATCAGTGATCTCGGAGGCAATCAGCCCCAGCATTTT. The chain links TRBV10-3 to TRBJ1-5, with D unclear. Germline CDR1 and CDR2: ENHRY and SYGVKD. Trimming took off 3 bases at V and 2 bases at J, with 8 bases between the two ends. This CDR3 contains 14 residues.

This clonotype was observed many times. This rearrangement joins TRBV27 to TRBJ1-4; 8 bases are shared with TRBD1. Germline loops: CDR1 MNHEY, CDR2 SMNVEV (reference sequence). The CDR3 consists of 17 residues. V lost 6 bases and J lost 7; bases outside the gene matches: 16. As DNA, the CDR3 is TGTGCCAGCAGCCCAAGGTCCAGGACAGGGTGGAGTGAAAAACTGTTTTTT. Protein product: CASSPRSRTGWSEKLFF.

The chain has TRBV15 and TRBJ1-3; D remains unclear. Germline-derived CDR1 and CDR2 are LNHNV and YYDKDF (reference sequence). The CDR3 length is 15 residues. The V end was cut by 0 bases, the J end by 4 bases, with 10 bases between. In DNA form, the CDR3 reads TGTGCCACCAGCAGAGATATTTTGCAGGGAAACACCATATATTTT. This sequence encodes CATSRDILQGNTIYF.

This clonotype was counted many times. The J gene is TRBJ1-2, the V gene TRBV7-9; no firm D call. Germline-derived CDR1 and CDR2 are SEHNR and FQNEAQ (reference sequence). CDR3 length equals 14 residues. Trimming left V 5 bases short and J 4 bases short, with 14 bases between. In DNA, the CDR3 is TGTGCCAGCAGCCCCGAGCTCCTAGGCTATGGCTACACCTTC. It translates to CASSPELLGYGYTF.

This clonotype was counted at least ten times. The V call is TRBV2, the J call TRBJ1-2; possibly TRBD1 for D (6 bases). The CDR3 extends over 12 amino acids. The V and J ends lost 9 bases and 8 bases respectively, with 16 bases between them. Germline V gene lookup returns CDR1 SNHLY and CDR2 FYNNEI. The CDR3 here is CASETGIFGYTF. CDR3 bases: TGTGCCAGTGAAACAGGGATTTTCGGCTACACCTTC.

In this sample, this clonotype turned up many times. The chain joins TRBV20-1 to TRBJ1-1, with 7 bases identical to TRBD1. Germline V gene sequence: CDR1 DFQATT, CDR2 SNEGSKA (reference sequence). The CDR3 runs to 14 residues. The V segment lost 5 bases and the J segment 2 bases; nucleotides outside the gene matches: 8. The CDR3 bases are TGCAGTGCTGGTTACTCAGGGGGAAACACTGAAGCTTTCTTT. It codes for CSAGYSGGNTEAFF.

This clonotype was counted ten times or more. The chain carries TRBV2 and TRBJ2-1; TRBD1 matches 11 bases. Trimming cost V 7 bases and J 3 bases; bases outside gene matches: 5. The CDR3 extends over 15 amino acids. Germline V gives CDR1 SNHLY, CDR2 FYNNEI. CDR3 nucleotides: TGTGCCAGCACCGACGGGACAGGGGGCTACAATGAGCAGTTCTTC. It yields the protein CASTDGTGGYNEQFF.

V is TRBV13 and J is TRBJ1-2; D possibly corresponds to TRBD1 (5 bases). Trimming cost V 3 bases and J 4 bases, with 15 bases left between them. The CDR3 is 15 amino acids. CDR1 is PRHDT and CDR2 is FYEKMQ in the germline V gene (reference sequence). The CDR3 region has the DNA TGTGCCAGCAGCTTCTGGGGTGACAGAACCTATGGCTACACCTTC. Amino acids: CASSFWGDRTYGYTF.